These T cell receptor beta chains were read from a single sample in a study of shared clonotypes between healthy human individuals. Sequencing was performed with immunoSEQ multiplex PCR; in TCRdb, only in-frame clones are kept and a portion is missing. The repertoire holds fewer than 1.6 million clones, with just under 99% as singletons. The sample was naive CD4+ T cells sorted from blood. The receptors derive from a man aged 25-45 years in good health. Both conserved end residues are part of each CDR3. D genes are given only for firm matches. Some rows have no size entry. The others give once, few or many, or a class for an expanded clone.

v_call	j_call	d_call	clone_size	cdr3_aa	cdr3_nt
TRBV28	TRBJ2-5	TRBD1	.	CAIDREGTQYF	TGTGCCATTGACAGGGAAGGGACCCAGTACTTC
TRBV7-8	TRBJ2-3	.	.	CASAADTDTQYF	TGTGCCAGCGCGGCGGACACAGATACGCAGTATTTT
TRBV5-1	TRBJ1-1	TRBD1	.	CASSRDRPTEAFF	TGCGCCAGCAGCCGGGACAGGCCCACTGAAGCTTTCTTT
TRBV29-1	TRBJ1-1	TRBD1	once	CSGRDHPGTGPNTEAFF	TGCAGCGGACGGGACCACCCTGGGACAGGACCGAACACTGAAGCTTTCTTT
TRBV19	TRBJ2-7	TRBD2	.	CASNQIAGDEQYF	TGTGCCAGTAACCAAATAGCGGGAGACGAGCAGTACTTC
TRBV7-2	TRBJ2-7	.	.	CASSLTSWGSSYEQYF	TGTGCCAGCAGCTTAACATCCTGGGGGTCCTCCTACGAGCAGTACTTC
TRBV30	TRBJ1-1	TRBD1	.	CAWSHRGLRAEAFF	TGTGCCTGGAGTCACAGGGGGCTTAGAGCTGAAGCTTTCTTT
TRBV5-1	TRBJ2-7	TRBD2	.	CASSLGPSGSYEQYF	TGCGCCAGCAGCTTGGGTCCTAGCGGGAGCTACGAGCAGTACTTC
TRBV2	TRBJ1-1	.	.	CASGGRNTEAFF	TGTGCCAGCGGAGGGCGAAACACTGAAGCTTTCTTT
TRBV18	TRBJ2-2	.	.	CASSGGLNTGELFF	TGTGCCAGCTCAGGGGGACTGAACACCGGGGAGCTGTTTTTT
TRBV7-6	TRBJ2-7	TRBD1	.	CASSVDSNRGQIYEQYF	TGTGCCAGCAGCGTAGACTCGAACAGGGGACAAATCTACGAGCAGTACTTC
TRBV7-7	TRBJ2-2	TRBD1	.	CASSSTGGEDTGELFF	TGTGCCAGCAGCTCGACAGGGGGAGAGGACACCGGGGAGCTGTTTTTT
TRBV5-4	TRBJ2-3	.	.	CASSSAGTQDTQYF	TGTGCCAGCAGCTCGGCCGGGACCCAAGATACGCAGTATTTT
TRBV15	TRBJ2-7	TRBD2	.	CATSSSGPSPPEQYF	TGTGCCACCAGCAGTAGCGGGCCTTCCCCACCCGAGCAGTACTTC
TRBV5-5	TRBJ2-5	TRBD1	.	CASSSTGLGETQYF	TGTGCCAGCAGCTCGACAGGGTTGGGAGAGACCCAGTACTTC
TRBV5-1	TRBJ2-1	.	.	CASSLGLGGFYNEQFF	TGCGCCAGCAGCTTGGGCCTTGGGGGCTTTTACAATGAGCAGTTCTTC
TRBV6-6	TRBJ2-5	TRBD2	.	CASSSAGTSGETQYF	TGTGCCAGCAGTTCCGCCGGGACTAGCGGAGAGACCCAGTACTTC
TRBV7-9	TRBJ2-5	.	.	CASSSSQETQYF	TGTGCCAGCAGCTCCTCCCAAGAGACCCAGTACTTC
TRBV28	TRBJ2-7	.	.	CASSLGNYEQYF	TGTGCCAGCAGTTTAGGGAACTACGAGCAGTACTTC
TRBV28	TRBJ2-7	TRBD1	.	CASSPQPGQGTREQYF	TGTGCCAGCAGTCCACAGCCGGGACAGGGGACACGCGAGCAGTACTTC
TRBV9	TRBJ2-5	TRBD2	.	CASSVTSGGETQYF	TGTGCCAGCAGCGTAACTAGCGGGGGAGAGACCCAGTACTTC
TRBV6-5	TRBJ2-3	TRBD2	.	CASSYSTSGGTDTQYF	TGTGCCAGCAGTTACTCGACCAGCGGGGGCACAGATACGCAGTATTTT
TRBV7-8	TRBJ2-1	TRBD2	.	CASSLSGTSKTEQFF	TGTGCCAGCAGCTTAAGCGGGACTAGTAAAACTGAGCAGTTCTTC
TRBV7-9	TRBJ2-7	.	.	CASSVHRESYEQYF	TGTGCCAGCAGCGTACACAGGGAAAGCTACGAGCAGTACTTC
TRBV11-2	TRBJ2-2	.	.	CASSPRQNTGELFF	TGTGCCAGCAGCCCTAGACAGAACACCGGGGAGCTGTTTTTT
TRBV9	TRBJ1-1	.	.	CASSVVPVGMNTEAFF	TGTGCCAGCAGCGTAGTCCCCGTCGGAATGAACACTGAAGCTTTCTTT
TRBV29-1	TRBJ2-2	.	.	CSARPAGGRELFF	TGCAGCGCCCGTCCGGCTGGCGGCAGGGAGCTGTTTTTT
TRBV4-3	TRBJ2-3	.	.	CASSQDHKGDTQYF	TGCGCCAGCAGCCAAGATCACAAGGGAGATACGCAGTATTTT
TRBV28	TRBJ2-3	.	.	CASSLSSTRDTQYF	TGTGCCAGCAGTTTAAGCAGCACAAGAGATACGCAGTATTTT
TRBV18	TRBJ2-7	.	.	CASSPGLSAYEQYF	TGTGCCAGCTCACCTGGGTTGTCGGCCTACGAGCAGTACTTC
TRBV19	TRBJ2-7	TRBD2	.	CASSMTSGRAHEQYF	TGTGCCAGTAGTATGACTAGCGGGAGGGCCCACGAGCAGTACTTC
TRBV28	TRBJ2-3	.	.	CAVRDPRGRDTQYF	TGTGCCGTCCGGGACCCTCGAGGTAGAGATACGCAGTATTTT
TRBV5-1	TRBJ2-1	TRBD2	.	CASGTLAGGLNNEQFF	TGCGCCAGCGGTACCCTAGCGGGAGGTCTCAACAATGAGCAGTTCTTC
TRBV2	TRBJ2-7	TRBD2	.	CASSQRLAGVGEQYF	TGTGCCAGCAGTCAACGACTAGCGGGAGTGGGCGAGCAGTACTTC
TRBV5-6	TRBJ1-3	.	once	CASAVSGVSGNTIYF	TGTGCCAGCGCGGTGTCGGGCGTCTCTGGAAACACCATATATTTT
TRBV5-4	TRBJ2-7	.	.	CASSLRGGIPYEQYF	TGTGCCAGCAGCTTGAGGGGCGGGATTCCCTACGAGCAGTACTTC
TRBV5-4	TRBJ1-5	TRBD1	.	CASSLQGANQPQHF	TGTGCCAGCAGCTTGCAGGGGGCCAATCAGCCCCAGCATTTT
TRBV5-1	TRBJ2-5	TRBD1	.	CASSIDREEPQETQYF	TGCGCCAGCAGCATAGACAGGGAAGAACCACAGGAGACCCAGTACTTC
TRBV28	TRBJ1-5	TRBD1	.	CASSSLGQGGNQPQHF	TGTGCCAGCAGCTCCCTGGGCCAGGGGGGCAATCAGCCCCAGCATTTT
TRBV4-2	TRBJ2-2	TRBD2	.	CASSQESIGTSGTGELFF	TGTGCCAGCAGCCAAGAAAGTATCGGGACTAGCGGGACCGGGGAGCTGTTTTTT
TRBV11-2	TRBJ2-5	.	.	CASSLGDVETQYF	TGTGCCAGCAGCTTAGGGGACGTGGAGACCCAGTACTTC
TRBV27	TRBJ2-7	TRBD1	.	CASSSPGQGFGQYF	TGTGCCAGCAGTTCTCCGGGACAGGGGTTCGGGCAGTACTTC
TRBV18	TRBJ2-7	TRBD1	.	CASSAKQGAEGWQYF	TGTGCCAGCTCAGCCAAACAGGGGGCCGAGGGATGGCAGTACTTC
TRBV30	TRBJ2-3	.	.	CAWNKQGPSDTQYF	TGTGCCTGGAACAAACAGGGCCCGTCAGATACGCAGTATTTT
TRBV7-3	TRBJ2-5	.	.	CASSLVESETQYF	TGTGCCAGCAGCTTAGTGGAGTCGGAGACCCAGTACTTC
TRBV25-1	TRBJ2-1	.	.	CASTEGAGGRPDNEQFF	TGTGCCAGCACGGAGGGGGCGGGCGGGAGACCGGACAATGAGCAGTTCTTC